Given below is one TCR beta chain in context. Its antigen is unknown. The data were obtained in a study of cytomegalovirus exposure and HLA in healthy donors. Turning to the study itself: Falling in the Caucasian-associated ancestry cluster were 65% to 90% of approximately 410 genotyped donors. General study points: What a later analysis reportedly showed was that an Asian-associated ancestry cluster had fewer N-insertions than the approximately 720-donor mean. As a later analysis showed, a missense DCLRE1C variant was linked to trimming of TCR beta V- and J-genes. Earlier analysis found most TCR beta V segments productive about 90% or about 30% of the time.

The PCR had 60 Vbeta and 13 Jbeta primers. Here immunoSEQ multiplex PCR was the method, and the copy in TCRdb shows in-frame clones only, minus some. The sample consists of 150,000 or so clones, approximately 84% of them appearing once. The sequence was obtained from a male donor in good health and CMV-seropositive. Sequencing used PBMCs.

The CDR3 loop is CASSQYRQASNQPQHF. CDR3 nucleotide sequence: TGTGCCAGCAGCCAATACCGGCAGGCCAGCAATCAGCCCCAGCATTTT. The chain recombines TRBV16 with TRBJ1-5; D gene uncertain. CDR1 and CDR2 from the germline V gene are KGHSY and FQNENV. The CDR3 totals 16 residues. The ends were cut back, 1 base at V and 1 base at J, with 11 bases in the middle. Variable domain in full (rest from reference TRBV16 and TRBJ1-5): GEEVAQTPKHLVRGEGQKAKLYCAPIKGHSYVFWYQQVLKNEFKFLISFQNENVFDETGMPKERFSAKCLPNSPCSLEIQATKLEDSAVYFCASSQYRQASNQPQHFGDGTRLSIL.